The 13 T cell receptor beta chains given below trace back to one sample, sequenced in a study of T cell changes during pregnancy in multiple sclerosis. The repertoire was sequenced with immunoSEQ multiplex PCR; TCRdb's copy has only in-frame clones and lacks some. The sample records some 52,000 clones, approximately 94% being singletons. The sequences come from CD4+ T cells from peripheral blood mononuclear cells, collected before pregnancy. Receptor source: a female donor with multiple sclerosis, enrolled in a pregnancy study.

The chain employs TRBV20-1 and TRBJ2-7, with D uncertain. This CDR3 has 11 amino acids. The V end lost 1 base, the J end lost 3 bases, and 4 bases lay between the germline ends. Per germline, CDR1 DFQATT and CDR2 SNEGSKA (reference sequence). In nucleotides, the CDR3 is TGCAGTGCTAGAGTAATCTACGAGCAGTACTTC. This encodes CSARVIYEQYF.

The V and J genes are TRBV29-1 and TRBJ2-5; a possible D gene is TRBD1 (6 bases). Germline V gene data show CDR1 as SQVTM and CDR2 as ANQGSEA. This CDR3 has 14 residues. V lost 6 bases and J 2 bases, leaving 16 bases between the germline ends. CDR3 sequence: CSVTDNGQQETQYF. The CDR3 bases are TGCAGCGTGACAGATAACGGACAGCAAGAGACCCAGTACTTC.

This chain joins TRBV9 and TRBJ2-1, with D maybe TRBD1 (5 bases). The CDR3 length is 17 residues. In germline, CDR1 is SGDLS, CDR2 YYNGEE. Trimming removed 0 bases from V and 3 bases from J, with 16 bases in between. The CDR3 here is CASSVDPVRANYNEQFF. The CDR3 nucleotides read TGTGCCAGCAGCGTAGATCCGGTCAGGGCGAACTACAATGAGCAGTTCTTC. Drawing the rest from reference TRBV9 and TRBJ2-1, the complete variable domain is DSGVTQTPKHLITATGQRVTLRCSPRSGDLSVYWYQQSLDQGLQFLIQYYNGEERAKGNILERFSAQQFPDLHSELNLSSLELGDSALYFCASSVDPVRANYNEQFFGPGTRLTVL.

The chain recombines TRBV30 with TRBJ2-1; D unclear. The CDR3 length is 16 residues. Trimming removed 3 bases at V and 2 bases at J, with 17 bases between. The germline CDR1 and CDR2 sequences are GTSNPN and SVGIG (reference sequence). The CDR3 DNA sequence: TGTGCCTGGAGGACAACCCTCTCCTCGCCCTACAATGAGCAGTTCTTC. Its protein product is CAWRTTLSSPYNEQFF.

The sample holds one count of this clone. This CDR3 reads CASSYPLADTGELFF. CDR3 sequence (DNA): TGTGCCAGCAGTTATCCCCTAGCGGACACCGGGGAGCTGTTTTTT. The chain has TRBV6-6 and TRBJ2-2, with 7 nucleotides matching TRBD2. V lost 3 bases and J lost 3; bases outside the gene matches: 4. Germline CDR1 MNHNY, CDR2 SVGAGI (reference sequence). The CDR3 covers 15 residues.

V and J are TRBV6-1 and TRBJ2-2; no reliable D call. Between the trimmed V and J ends, which lost 7 bases and 0 bases, there was a span of 12 bases. CDR1 and CDR2 (germline): MNHNS, SASEGT. This CDR3 spans 15 amino acids. CDR3 in amino acids: CASTPGSANTGELFF. The CDR3 coding sequence is TGTGCCAGCACCCCCGGGTCCGCGAACACCGGGGAGCTGTTTTTT.

The chain uses TRBV6-6 and TRBJ1-2; 7 positions agree with TRBD1. The CDR3 spans 15 residues. V dropped 2 bases and J dropped 2; count of bases not matched to a gene: 5. Germline V gene sequence: CDR1 MNHNY, CDR2 SVGAGI (reference sequence). The DNA of the CDR3 is TGTGCCAGCAGTTACAGCAGGGGGAACAACTATGGCTACACCTTC. Amino acid sequence: CASSYSRGNNYGYTF.

The rearrangement joins TRBV29-1 to TRBJ2-3; TRBD2 agrees at 12 bases. V lost 1 base and J lost 3; bases outside the gene matches: 2. The germline V gene has CDR1 SQVTM and CDR2 ANQGSEA. The CDR3 is made up of 15 amino acids. For the CDR3, the DNA is TGCAGCGTTGAAGGGGGGACTAGCGGGACAGATACGCAGTATTTT. It yields the protein CSVEGGTSGTDTQYF.

The chain carries TRBV10-3 and TRBJ1-3; tentatively, D is TRBD1 (6 bases). This CDR3 contains 18 residues. Looked up from germline, CDR1 is ENHRY and CDR2 is SYGVKD. Trimming took 0 bases from V and 0 from J, leaving 15 bases between them. CDR3 sequence (DNA): TGTGCCATCAGTGAGTCGAGTCCAGGGGAATTCTCTGGAAACACCATATATTTT. Protein: CAISESSPGEFSGNTIYF.

The chain employs TRBV4-3 and TRBJ2-7; 7 bases match TRBD1. Germline assignment: CDR1 LGHNA and CDR2 YSLEER. V was pared by 2 bases and J by 2 bases, with 6 bases of the junction left unmatched. CDR3 size: 15 residues. The CDR3 DNA is TGCGCCAGCAGCCAACAACCTGACAGGGCCTACGAGCAGTACTTC. Translated: CASSQQPDRAYEQYF.

The CDR3 nucleotides are TGTGCCAGCAGGAGACAGGGTACCTACGAGCAGTACTTC. This gives the protein CASRRQGTYEQYF. V gene TRBV27 combines with J gene TRBJ2-7; 7 bases fit TRBD1. This CDR3 spans 13 amino acids. Germline values: CDR1 MNHEY, CDR2 SMNVEV (reference sequence). V lost 6 bases to trimming and J lost 2 bases; unmatched junction nucleotides: 4.

The chain couples TRBV6-1 to TRBJ2-3, with TRBD2 as a possible D gene (5 bases). The CDR3 covers 13 residues. With 5 bases removed from V and 5 bases from J, the gap between germline ends came to 11 bases. Per the germline V gene, CDR1 is MNHNS and CDR2 is SASEGT. The CDR3 coding sequence is TGTGCCAGCAGTTTAGCGCGACGAGATACGCAGTATTTT. Translated, it gives CASSLARRDTQYF.

The V call is TRBV27, the J call TRBJ2-1; no firm D call. The CDR3 spans 15 residues. Germline V gene sequence: CDR1 MNHEY, CDR2 SMNVEV (reference sequence). Trimming removed 9 bases at V and 0 bases at J, with 15 bases between. The CDR3 spells CARPPNKSSYNEQFF. CDR3 DNA sequence: TGTGCCAGGCCCCCAAATAAGAGCTCCTACAATGAGCAGTTCTTC.